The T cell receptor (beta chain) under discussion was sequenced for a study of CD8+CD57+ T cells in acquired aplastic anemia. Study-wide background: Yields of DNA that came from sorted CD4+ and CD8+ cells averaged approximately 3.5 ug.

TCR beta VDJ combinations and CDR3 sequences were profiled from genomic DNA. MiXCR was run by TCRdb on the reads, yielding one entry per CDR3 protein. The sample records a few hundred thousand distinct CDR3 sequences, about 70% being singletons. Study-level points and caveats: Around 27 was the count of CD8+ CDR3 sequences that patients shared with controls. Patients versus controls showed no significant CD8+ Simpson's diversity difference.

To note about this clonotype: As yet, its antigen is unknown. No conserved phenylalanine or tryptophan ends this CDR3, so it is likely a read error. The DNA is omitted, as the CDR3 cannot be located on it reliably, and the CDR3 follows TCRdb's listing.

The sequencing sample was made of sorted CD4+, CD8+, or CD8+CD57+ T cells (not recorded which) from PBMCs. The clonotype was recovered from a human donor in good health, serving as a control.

The CDR3 loop is CSVVTSRGSYDLYL. This chain links TRBV29-1 with TRBJ2-7; TRBD2 is the table's D call, not checked against the DNA. Termini included, the CDR3 measures 14 amino acids. Germline V gives CDR1 SQVTM, CDR2 ANQGSEA.